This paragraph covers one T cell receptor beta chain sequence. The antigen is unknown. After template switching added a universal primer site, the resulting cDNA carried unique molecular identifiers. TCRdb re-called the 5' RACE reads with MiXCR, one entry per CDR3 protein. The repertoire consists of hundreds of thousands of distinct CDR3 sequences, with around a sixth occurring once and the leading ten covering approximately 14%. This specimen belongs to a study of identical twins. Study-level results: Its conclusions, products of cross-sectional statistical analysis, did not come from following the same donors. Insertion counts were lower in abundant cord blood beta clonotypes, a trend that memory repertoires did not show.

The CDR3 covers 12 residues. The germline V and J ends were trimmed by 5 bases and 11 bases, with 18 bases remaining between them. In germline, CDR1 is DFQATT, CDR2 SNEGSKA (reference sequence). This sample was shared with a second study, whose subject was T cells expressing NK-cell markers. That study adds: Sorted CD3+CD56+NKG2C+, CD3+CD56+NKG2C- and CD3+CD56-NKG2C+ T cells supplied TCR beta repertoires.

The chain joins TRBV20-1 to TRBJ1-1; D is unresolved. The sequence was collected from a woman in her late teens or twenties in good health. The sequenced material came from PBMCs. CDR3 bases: TGCAGTGCTGTCAAACAAGTAGAAAGGGCTTTCTTT. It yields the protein CSAVKQVERAFF.